A selection of T cell receptor beta chains follows, all from one sample in a study of shared clonotypes between healthy human individuals. The repertoire was sequenced with immunoSEQ multiplex PCR; TCRdb's copy has only in-frame clones and lacks some. This sample has over 950,000 clones, with roughly 77% found just once. Sequencing used memory CD4+ T cells from PBMCs. These receptors came from a man younger than 35 in good health. Some clones in this sample may be carry-over from other donors' samples. Each CDR3 is given with its conserved first and last residue. D genes are given only for firm matches. Only part of the rows carry a size: once, few, many, or a class if the clone is expanded.

DNA: TGTGCCAGCTCACCAGGGACAGGGATTAGCAATCAGCCCCAGCATTTT; CDR3: CASSPGTGISNQPQHF; size: NA; D: TRBD1; V: TRBV18; J: TRBJ1-5
DNA: TGCGCCAGCAGCCAAGAGATCGGAGGGGGACAGCCCCAGCATTTT; CDR3: CASSQEIGGGQPQHF; size: NA; D: NA; V: TRBV4-3; J: TRBJ1-5
DNA: TGTGCCAGCAGTGAAGAAGGGGGGCGAAACACTGAAGCTTTCTTT; CDR3: CASSEEGGRNTEAFF; size: few; D: NA; V: TRBV2; J: TRBJ1-1
DNA: TGCGCCAGCAGCTTGGTATCCCTTGGGGAAGAGACCCAGTACTTC; CDR3: CASSLVSLGEETQYF; size: NA; D: NA; V: TRBV5-1; J: TRBJ2-5
DNA: TGTGCCAGCAGCTCAACCCAGGGAGATACGCAGTATTTT; CDR3: CASSSTQGDTQYF; size: NA; D: NA; V: TRBV9; J: TRBJ2-3
DNA: TGTGCCAGTAGTATTAGTTATTTCGACCGAAGACAGCCCCAGCATTTT; CDR3: CASSISYFDRRQPQHF; size: NA; D: NA; V: TRBV19; J: TRBJ1-5
DNA: TGTGCCAGCAGTCCCCCGGCAGTCTCGGCCTTGGGGGAGCTGTTTTTT; CDR3: CASSPPAVSALGELFF; size: NA; D: NA; V: TRBV7-2; J: TRBJ2-2
DNA: TGTGCCAGCAGCGTCCACCTTGGGGGCGAGCAGTACTTC; CDR3: CASSVHLGGEQYF; size: NA; D: NA; V: TRBV14; J: TRBJ2-7
DNA: TGTGCCAGCAGCTTAGGTCGGGCGACAGGGGGTTTCTATGGCTACACCTTC; CDR3: CASSLGRATGGFYGYTF; size: NA; D: TRBD1; V: TRBV7-7; J: TRBJ1-2
DNA: TGTGCCAGCAGCGACCGACGGAAGGTGGGCGAGCAGTACTTC; CDR3: CASSDRRKVGEQYF; size: NA; D: NA; V: TRBV9; J: TRBJ2-7
DNA: TGCAGTGCTCCGTTCGGAGGGGAGCTGTTTTTT; CDR3: CSAPFGGELFF; size: NA; D: NA; V: TRBV20-1; J: TRBJ2-2
DNA: TGTGCCAGCAGCGCGCGAGCGGGTCGCGAACTGTTTTTT; CDR3: CASSARAGRELFF; size: NA; D: NA; V: TRBV9; J: TRBJ1-4
DNA: TGTGCCAGCAGCTTAGAAGGCCTCGACTTCTCTGGGGCCAACGTCCTGACTTTC; CDR3: CASSLEGLDFSGANVLTF; size: once; D: NA; V: TRBV7-1; J: TRBJ2-6
DNA: TGTGCCAGCAGTCTAAATCACCGCGGGACAGTAAACTTC; CDR3: CASSLNHRGTVNF; size: NA; D: NA; V: TRBV28; J: TRBJ2-7
DNA: TGTGCCAGCAGACGACAGGGGGCGGGCGGGGAGCTGTTTTTT; CDR3: CASRRQGAGGELFF; size: NA; D: TRBD1; V: TRBV7-2; J: TRBJ2-2
DNA: TGTGCCAGCAGCCAAGGACAGGGAGGAGATACGCAGTATTTT; CDR3: CASSQGQGGDTQYF; size: NA; D: NA; V: TRBV4-2; J: TRBJ2-3
DNA: TGTGCCAGCAGCGGGACAGGGAAATGGGATACGCAGTATTTT; CDR3: CASSGTGKWDTQYF; size: many; D: TRBD1; V: TRBV5-5; J: TRBJ2-3
DNA: TGTGCCAGCAGTTTAATGGGCAGGGGGCGGCCTGAAGCTTTCTTT; CDR3: CASSLMGRGRPEAFF; size: NA; D: TRBD1; V: TRBV27; J: TRBJ1-1
DNA: TGTGCCAGCAGCAGAGATGTCGCTAGCGGGAGTTTGAATACGCAGTATTTT; CDR3: CASSRDVASGSLNTQYF; size: NA; D: TRBD2; V: TRBV7-3; J: TRBJ2-3
DNA: TGCGCCAGCACAGACCCGCGGGAGAGCACAGATACGCAGTATTTT; CDR3: CASTDPRESTDTQYF; size: NA; D: TRBD2; V: TRBV5-1; J: TRBJ2-3
DNA: TGTGCCAGCAGCTTATTGGTAGGGGAAGCTTTCTTT; CDR3: CASSLLVGEAFF; size: NA; D: NA; V: TRBV7-3; J: TRBJ1-1
DNA: TGTGCCAGTCGACAGGGGGATCAGCCCCAGCATTTT; CDR3: CASRQGDQPQHF; size: NA; D: TRBD1; V: TRBV19; J: TRBJ1-5
DNA: TGTGCCAGCAGCCGAGGGGACATTTCTAGGTACGAGCAGTACTTC; CDR3: CASSRGDISRYEQYF; size: NA; D: NA; V: TRBV5-6; J: TRBJ2-7
DNA: TGTGCCAGTAGTATTCAGGGGGAGACCCAGTACTTC; CDR3: CASSIQGETQYF; size: NA; D: NA; V: TRBV19; J: TRBJ2-5
DNA: TGTGCCAGCAGCTTAGCAGCTGATCAGCCCCAGCATTTT; CDR3: CASSLAADQPQHF; size: few; D: NA; V: TRBV7-2; J: TRBJ1-5
DNA: TGTGCCAGCAGCGTAGGCCCACAGGGGGCGACTGAAGCTTTCTTT; CDR3: CASSVGPQGATEAFF; size: NA; D: TRBD1; V: TRBV9; J: TRBJ1-1
DNA: TGTGCCAGCAGGGTCACAGGGTCTTTGGAGACCCAGTACTTC; CDR3: CASRVTGSLETQYF; size: NA; D: NA; V: TRBV2; J: TRBJ2-5
DNA: TGTGCCAGCTTTGGCCGGTGGGGCGCCGGTTGGGGTTACTTC; CDR3: CASFGRWGAGWGYF; size: NA; D: NA; V: TRBV2; J: TRBJ2-4
DNA: TGCGCCAGCAGCCAAGAAGGCAGACAGTACACCGGGGAGCTGTTTTTT; CDR3: CASSQEGRQYTGELFF; size: NA; D: NA; V: TRBV4-3; J: TRBJ2-2
DNA: TGTGCCAGCTCAGCCATTCACGGGGACAACGGCTACACCTTC; CDR3: CASSAIHGDNGYTF; size: NA; D: NA; V: TRBV18; J: TRBJ1-2
DNA: TGCGCCAGCAGCCAAGGGGGGGCTAGTCCCTATGGCTACACCTTC; CDR3: CASSQGGASPYGYTF; size: few; D: NA; V: TRBV4-1; J: TRBJ1-2
DNA: TGTGCCAGCAGTTCAGGGGGCCGTCAGCCCCAGCATTTT; CDR3: CASSSGGRQPQHF; size: NA; D: TRBD1; V: TRBV6-5; J: TRBJ1-5
DNA: TGTGCCAGCAGCAAAGGAAGGAAGCGTACATCCTACAATGAGCAGTTCTTC; CDR3: CASSKGRKRTSYNEQFF; size: NA; D: NA; V: TRBV21-1; J: TRBJ2-1
DNA: TGCAGCGTGGCCCTTTGGGGGCGGGGGAACACTGAAGCTTTCTTT; CDR3: CSVALWGRGNTEAFF; size: few; D: NA; V: TRBV29-1; J: TRBJ1-1
DNA: TGCAGCGTTGCGGGGGGTGACGAAAAACTGTTTTTT; CDR3: CSVAGGDEKLFF; size: NA; D: NA; V: TRBV29-1; J: TRBJ1-4
DNA: TGCGCCAGCAGCTTGGAGGCAGGGGTTGGCTACACCTTC; CDR3: CASSLEAGVGYTF; size: NA; D: NA; V: TRBV5-1; J: TRBJ1-2
DNA: TGTGCCAGCAGTACAAGTTTAGCGGGACTAGCAGATGAGCAGTTCTTC; CDR3: CASSTSLAGLADEQFF; size: NA; D: TRBD2; V: TRBV7-3; J: TRBJ2-1
DNA: TGTGCCAGCAGGCCGGGACTAGCGGGAGGGCGGAGTATCGGGGAGCTGTTTTTT; CDR3: CASRPGLAGGRSIGELFF; size: NA; D: TRBD2; V: TRBV28; J: TRBJ2-2
DNA: TGTGCCATCAGTGAGTTAAGCGGGAGTTTTACAGATACGCAGTATTTT; CDR3: CAISELSGSFTDTQYF; size: NA; D: TRBD2; V: TRBV10-3; J: TRBJ2-3
DNA: TGTGCCAGCAGCGCAAGCTCCTATTACAATGAGCAGTTCTTC; CDR3: CASSASSYYNEQFF; size: NA; D: NA; V: TRBV7-2; J: TRBJ2-1
DNA: TGTGCCAGCAGCTCCAGGGGGAACTATGGCTACACCTTC; CDR3: CASSSRGNYGYTF; size: few; D: TRBD1; V: TRBV7-2; J: TRBJ1-2